A single T cell receptor beta chain is shown here with its context. This record belongs to a study of blood T cell repertoires in COVID-19. Original data processing: Estimated nucleated cell counts came from reference gene primer amplification. The protocol was immunoSEQ multiplex PCR, while the TCRdb copy is restricted to in-frame clones and leaves out a portion. The DNA gave D and trimming, while V, J and clone size come from that table. The top ten clones hold 4% to 5.5% of a sample with 80,000 to 100,000 clones, nearly 90% of them seen once. This clonotype originated in a man in his sixties or seventies with acute or convalescent COVID-19. Material for sequencing was peripheral blood.

The CDR3 reads CASSSGLPSQETQYF. In nucleotides, the CDR3 is TGTGCCAGCAGTTCAGGGTTACCTTCCCAAGAGACCCAGTACTTC. This chain connects TRBV6-5 to TRBJ2-5, with D possibly TRBD1 on 5 matching bases. The CDR3 is made up of 15 amino acids. Germline CDR1 reads MNHEY; CDR2 reads SVGAGI. The V gene lost 4 bases and the J gene lost 1 base, with 13 bases spanning the gap.